This TCR beta chain was sequenced during a study of regulatory T cells in long-lasting Graves disease (dated by TCRdb to the early 2020s). With respect to the entire study: Persistent Graves' disease meant more than 5 years of antithyroid drug treatment with TSH receptor autoantibodies that stayed positive. A total of 33 samples underwent TCR sequencing, from about 13 patients with persistent Graves' disease and some 20 patients with newly diagnosed Graves' disease. The study was conducted in China and was registered as a clinical trial. Persistent Graves' disease patients were compared with newly diagnosed Graves' disease patients by peripheral blood TCR sequencing and RNA sequencing. Persistent Graves' disease patients in the clinical cohort had taken antithyroid drugs for around 11 years on average. Study-wide conclusions, independent of this receptor: Compared with newly diagnosed patients, patients with persistent Graves' disease had lower TCR Shannon entropy and fewer highly expanded clones, which suggests clonal expansion. As a limitation, the authors acknowledged that the small sample size may reduce accuracy. Only peripheral blood was studied, because thyroid tissue, the primary lesion, was inaccessible. Persistent patients shared more public clonotypes among themselves (2,741) than newly diagnosed patients did (roughly 920). Persistent disease showed preferential use of TRBV28, TRBJ1-2 and TRBJ2-5, whereas newly diagnosed disease favored TRBV20-1 and TRBJ2-1. Sequencing and analysis were limited to the TCR beta chain.

V is cut by 8 bases and J by 6 bases, and the space between the germline ends is 9 bases. From a lookup of the germline V gene, CDR1 and CDR2 are ENHRY and SYGVKD. Including the terminal cysteine and phenylalanine, the CDR3 comprises 11 residues. Of the read, only the CDR3 DNA is kept; its 33 bases are in frame from base 1. This specimen's time point label, interpreted: persistent/refractory GD, antithyroid drugs over 5 years with positive TRAb. For both TCR sequencing and RNA sequencing, RNA was extracted from PBMCs in TRIzol. The diagnosis of Graves' disease followed American Thyroid Association guidelines. Patients were recruited from an endocrinology department in Xi'an, China. Each patient gave 7 to 9.5 milliliters of peripheral blood, collected in an EDTA anticoagulant tube. PBMCs were isolated by Ficoll Paque Plus density gradient separation without further T cell sorting. An Agilent 2100 Bioanalyzer and agarose gel were used to check RNA quality, while a NanoDrop 2000 measured RNA concentration.

Concerning this clonotype itself: The target of this receptor is not known. Base qualities were left out, and no much larger clone turns up one base away.

Libraries were made using multiplex PCR. Sequenced on an Illumina HiSeq 4000. CDR3 regions were amplified by Arm-PCR with iRepertoire HTBI primers to construct TCR beta libraries. PCR products were gel purified before sequencing. Under the source paper's analysis protocol: Gene usage analysis of CDR3 amino acid clonotypes relied on the approximately 68 TRBV and more than twelve TRBJ segments identified across samples. COPE and FqMerger were used to merge the filtered high-quality paired reads into contigs. BLAST was used to align contigs to IMGT TRBV, TRBD and TRBJ reference genes, and CDR3 was defined according to IMGT. Clonotypes above 0.1% frequency were classified as highly expanded clones. Shannon entropy served as the measure of repertoire diversity, while the Gini coefficient captured V-J evenness. Clonotypes shared by more than one individual were considered public. TCRdb ran its own pipeline on the public reads, namely fastp trimming at Q25 and MiXCR clone calling, and kept in-frame beta chains. Each entry is one CDR3 protein sequence, shown with its most common DNA and genes. None of the V and J calls come from the authors' own analysis; TCRdb made them. The sample table lists 400,000 to 500,000 distinct CDR3 sequences, 20% of them with a count of one. Of the sample, roughly 8% is held by the ten largest clones.

The clonotype was recovered from a female donor with Graves disease. Here the chain combines TRBV10-3 and TRBJ2-3; TRBD2 is perhaps the D gene, given 5 matching bases. Source: peripheral blood mononuclear cells (PBMCs), taken when the disease was refractory, from a patient treated with antithyroid drugs. At the DNA level, the sequence is TGTGCCATCGCAGGACTCGATACGCAGTATTTT. Its amino acids are CAIAGLDTQYF.